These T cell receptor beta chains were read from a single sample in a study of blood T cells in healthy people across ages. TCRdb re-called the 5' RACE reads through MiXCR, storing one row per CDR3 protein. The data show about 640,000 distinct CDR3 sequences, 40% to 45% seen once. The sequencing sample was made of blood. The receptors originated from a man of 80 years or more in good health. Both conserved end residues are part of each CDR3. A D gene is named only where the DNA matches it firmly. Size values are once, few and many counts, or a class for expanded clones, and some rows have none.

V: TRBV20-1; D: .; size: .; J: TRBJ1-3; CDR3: CSARDRRFEGNTIYF; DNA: TGCAGTGCTAGAGACCGACGGTTCGAAGGAAACACCATATATTTT
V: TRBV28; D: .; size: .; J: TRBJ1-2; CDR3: CASSFEAWGYTF; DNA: TGTGCCAGCAGCTTCGAGGCGTGGGGCTACACCTTC
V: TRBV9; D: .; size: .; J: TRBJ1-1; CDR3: CASSPRIANTEAFF; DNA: TGTGCCAGCAGCCCCCGCATAGCGAACACTGAAGCTTTCTTT
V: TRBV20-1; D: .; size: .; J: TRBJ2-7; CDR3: CSARDFGTRNYEQYF; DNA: TGCAGTGCTAGAGATTTCGGGACAAGAAACTACGAGCAGTACTTC
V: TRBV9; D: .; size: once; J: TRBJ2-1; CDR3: CASSVDHSGPFYNEQFF; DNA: TGTGCCAGCAGCGTAGATCACAGCGGGCCTTTCTACAATGAGCAGTTCTTC
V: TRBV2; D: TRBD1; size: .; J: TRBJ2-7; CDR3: CASTPGQGYNEQYF; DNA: TGTGCCAGCACCCCGGGACAGGGCTACAATGAGCAGTACTTC
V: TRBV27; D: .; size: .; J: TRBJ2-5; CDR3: CASSATQDPIETQYF; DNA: TGTGCCAGCAGTGCGACACAGGACCCTATAGAGACCCAGTACTTC
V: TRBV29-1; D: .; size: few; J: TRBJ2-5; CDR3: CSVEAGTGETQYF; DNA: TGCAGCGTTGAGGCGGGGACGGGAGAGACCCAGTACTTC
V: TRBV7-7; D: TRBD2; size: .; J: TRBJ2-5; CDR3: CASSLGTSKGETQYF; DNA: TGTGCCAGCAGCCTCGGGACTAGCAAGGGGGAGACCCAGTACTTC
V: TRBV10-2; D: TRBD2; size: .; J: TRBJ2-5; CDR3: CASNDPGLAEGGETQYF; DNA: TGCGCCAGCAACGACCCGGGACTAGCGGAGGGGGGGGAGACCCAGTACTTC
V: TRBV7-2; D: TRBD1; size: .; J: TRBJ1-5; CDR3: CAGSKSDRGVANQPQHF; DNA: TGTGCCGGCAGCAAGTCGGACAGGGGAGTTGCCAATCAGCCCCAGCATTTT
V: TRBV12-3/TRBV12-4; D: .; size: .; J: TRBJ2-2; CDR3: CASSLVGVTGELFF; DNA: TGTGCCAGCTCTTTAGTGGGGGTCACCGGGGAGCTGTTTTTT
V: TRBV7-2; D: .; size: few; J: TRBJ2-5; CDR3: CASSLDRTQETQYF; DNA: TGTGCCAGCAGCTTAGACCGAACTCAAGAGACCCAGTACTTC
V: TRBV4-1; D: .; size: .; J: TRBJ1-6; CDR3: CASSQEDTNSPLHF; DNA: TGCGCCAGCAGCCAAGAAGACACCAATTCACCCCTCCACTTT
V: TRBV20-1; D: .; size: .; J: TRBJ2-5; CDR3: CSAIPSSQETQYF; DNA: TGCAGTGCTATTCCTAGCTCCCAAGAGACCCAGTACTTC
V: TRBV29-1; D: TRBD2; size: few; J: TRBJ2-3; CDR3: CSVGIAGGITDTQYF; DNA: TGCAGCGTTGGGATAGCGGGGGGCATCACAGATACGCAGTATTTT
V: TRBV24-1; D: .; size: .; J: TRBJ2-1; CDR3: CATSDRNGNEQFF; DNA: TGTGCCACCAGTGACAGAAATGGGAATGAGCAGTTCTTC
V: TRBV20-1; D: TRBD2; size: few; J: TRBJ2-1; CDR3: CSPFRTSGNEQFF; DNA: TGCAGTCCGTTCAGGACTAGCGGTAATGAGCAGTTCTTC
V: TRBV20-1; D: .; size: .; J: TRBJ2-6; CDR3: CSASRWSVSGANVLTF; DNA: TGCAGTGCTAGCCGGTGGTCTGTCTCTGGGGCCAACGTCCTGACTTTC
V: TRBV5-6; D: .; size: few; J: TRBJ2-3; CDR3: CASSLEVEGYTQYF; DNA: TGTGCCAGCAGCTTGGAGGTAGAGGGGTATACGCAGTATTTT
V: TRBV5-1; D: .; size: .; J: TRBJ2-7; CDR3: CASSLINPSSYNEQYF; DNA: TGCGCCAGCAGCTTGATTAACCCGAGCTCCTACAATGAGCAGTACTTC
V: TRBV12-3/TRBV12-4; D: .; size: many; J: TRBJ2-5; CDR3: CASSLGRNQETQYF; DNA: TGTGCCAGCAGTTTGGGGCGAAACCAAGAGACCCAGTACTTC
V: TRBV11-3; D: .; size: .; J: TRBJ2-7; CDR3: CASSQTTVSEQYF; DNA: TGTGCCAGCAGCCAAACGACGGTGAGCGAGCAGTACTTC
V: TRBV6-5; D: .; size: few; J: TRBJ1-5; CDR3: CASTQALDSNQPQHF; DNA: TGTGCCAGCACTCAGGCTCTCGACAGCAATCAGCCCCAGCATTTT
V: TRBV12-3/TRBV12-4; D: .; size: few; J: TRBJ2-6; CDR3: CASRSPVWGQGPPGANVLTF; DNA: TGTGCCAGCAGATCCCCTGTATGGGGTCAGGGACCCCCTGGGGCCAACGTCCTGACTTTC
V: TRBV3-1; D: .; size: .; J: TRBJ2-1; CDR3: CASSTVLGGGGGEQFF; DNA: TGTGCCAGCAGCACTGTCCTAGGCGGAGGAGGCGGTGAGCAGTTCTTC
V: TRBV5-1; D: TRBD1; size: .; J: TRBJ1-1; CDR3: CASSLGLPDRGRGNTEAFF; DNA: TGCGCCAGCAGCTTGGGTCTCCCTGACAGGGGCCGAGGGAACACTGAAGCTTTCTTT
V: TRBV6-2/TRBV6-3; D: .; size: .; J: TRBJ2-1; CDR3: CAGSLDSGAYNEQFF; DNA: TGTGCCGGCAGTTTGGACAGCGGGGCCTACAATGAGCAGTTCTTC
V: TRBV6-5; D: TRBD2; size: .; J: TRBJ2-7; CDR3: CASSQGLAGMSYEQYF; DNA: TGTGCCAGCAGCCAGGGACTAGCGGGAATGTCCTACGAGCAGTACTTC
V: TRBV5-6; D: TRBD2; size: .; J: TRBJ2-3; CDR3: CAGSLTASGGSTDTQYF; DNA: TGTGCCGGCAGCTTGACGGCTAGCGGGGGTAGCACAGATACGCAGTATTTT
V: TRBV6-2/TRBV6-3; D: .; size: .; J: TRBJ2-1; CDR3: CASSVPGTTEQFF; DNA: TGTGCCAGCAGTGTCCCCGGGACAACTGAGCAGTTCTTC
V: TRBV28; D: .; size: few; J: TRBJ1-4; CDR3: CASSSINNRGNEKLFF; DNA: TGTGCCAGCAGTTCCATCAACAATCGCGGTAATGAAAAACTGTTTTTT
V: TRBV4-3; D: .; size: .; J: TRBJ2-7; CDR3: CASSHLQAAPSYEQYF; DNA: TGCGCCAGCAGCCACCTTCAGGCGGCTCCCTCCTACGAGCAGTACTTC
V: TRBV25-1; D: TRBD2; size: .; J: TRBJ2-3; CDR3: CASSTRSGMGTDTQYF; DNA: TGTGCCAGCAGTACTCGCAGCGGGATGGGCACAGATACGCAGTATTTT
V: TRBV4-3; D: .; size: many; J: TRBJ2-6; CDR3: CASSQESGRTVSGANVLTF; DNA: TGCGCCAGCAGCCAAGAGAGCGGGCGCACCGTCTCTGGGGCCAACGTCCTGACTTTC